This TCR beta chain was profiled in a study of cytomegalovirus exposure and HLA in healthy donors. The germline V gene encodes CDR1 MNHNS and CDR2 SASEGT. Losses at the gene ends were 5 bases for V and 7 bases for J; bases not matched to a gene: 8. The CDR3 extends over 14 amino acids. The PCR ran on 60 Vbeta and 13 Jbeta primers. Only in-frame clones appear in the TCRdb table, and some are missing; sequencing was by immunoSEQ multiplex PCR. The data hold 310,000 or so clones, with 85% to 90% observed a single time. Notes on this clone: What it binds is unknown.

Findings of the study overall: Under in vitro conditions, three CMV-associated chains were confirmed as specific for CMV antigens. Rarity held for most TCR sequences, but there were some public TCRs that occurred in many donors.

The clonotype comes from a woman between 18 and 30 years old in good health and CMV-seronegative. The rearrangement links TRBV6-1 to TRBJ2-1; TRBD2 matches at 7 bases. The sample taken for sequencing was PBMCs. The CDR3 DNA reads TGTGCCAGCAGTCGGACTAGGCAAAGTAATGAGCAGTTCTTC. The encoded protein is CASSRTRQSNEQFF.